A few counts support the clone carrying this TCR beta chain. TCRdb's table, derived via immunoSEQ multiplex PCR, lists solely in-frame clones and lacks some. This sample has approximately 140,000 clones; roughly four fifths occur once, and the top ten carry about 9.6%. This specimen comes from a study of blood T cell repertoires in COVID-19. The CDR3 has 17 amino acids. The V gene end was trimmed by 0 bases and the J gene end by 2 bases; junction bases not matched to a gene: 9. The germline gives CDR1 KGHSH, CDR2 LQKENI. The specimen sequenced was peripheral blood. This receptor was identified in a middle-aged man with active or convalescent COVID-19. The chain is built from TRBV18 and TRBJ2-7, with TRBD2 matching over 8 bases. This CDR3 reads CASSPPFRPGGTYEQYF. The CDR3, as DNA: TGTGCCAGCTCACCACCGTTTCGTCCGGGGGGGACCTACGAGCAGTACTTC. Drawing the rest from reference TRBV18 and TRBJ2-7, the complete variable domain is NAGVMQNPRHLVRRRGQEARLRCSPMKGHSHVYWYRQLPEEGLKFMVYLQKENIIDESGMPKERFSAEFPKEGPSILRIQQVVRGDSAAYFCASSPPFRPGGTYEQYFGPGTRLTVT.